This is a list of T cell receptor beta chains from one sample in a study of T cell responses to AZD1222 COVID-19 vaccine. Profiled with immunoSEQ multiplex PCR; TCRdb holds only in-frame clones, not every one. This table has over 150,000 clones, roughly nine tenths appearing once. This specimen consisted of peripheral blood, obtained on day 0 of AZD1222 vaccination. These receptors originate from an adult in good health. The CDR3 runs from the conserved cysteine through the conserved F or W. A D gene is named only where the DNA matches it firmly. Where a row states a size, it is once, few, many or the class of an expanded clone; other rows omit it.

j_gene	v_gene	d_gene	abundance	CDR3nt	CDR3aa
TRBJ2-5	TRBV7-3	NA	NA	TGTGCCAGCAGCCAGGTTGGAGGGGGAGAGACCCAGTACTTC	CASSQVGGGETQYF
TRBJ1-4	TRBV10-3	NA	NA	TGTGCCATCGCAGGGAGAAGCGAAGAAAAACTGTTTTTT	CAIAGRSEEKLFF
TRBJ2-7	TRBV27	TRBD2	NA	TGTGCCAGCAGTCCCAGACTTAGCGGGGGGCCACCCTACGAGCAGTACTTC	CASSPRLSGGPPYEQYF
TRBJ2-7	TRBV14	NA	NA	TGTGCCAGCAGCCTAGACAGGCTCGAGCAGTACTTC	CASSLDRLEQYF
TRBJ1-4	TRBV5-1	NA	few	TGCGCCAGCAGCTCGCAGGACAGCGGGGGAGAAAAACTGTTTTTT	CASSSQDSGGEKLFF
TRBJ1-2	TRBV6-1	NA	NA	TGTGCCAGCAGTGACCCTGGTGGGGGGCGTACCTTC	CASSDPGGGRTF
TRBJ2-1	TRBV18	TRBD2	once	TGTGCCAGCTCACCGTCGGGCGGGGGGCACTCCTACAATGAGCAGTTCTTC	CASSPSGGGHSYNEQFF
TRBJ2-7	TRBV9	TRBD1	NA	TGTGCCAGCAGCCCGGGACAGGCCTTCTACGAGCAGTACTTC	CASSPGQAFYEQYF
TRBJ1-5	TRBV7-2	NA	NA	TGTGCCAGCAGCTATATACCAGGCAATCAGCCCCAGCATTTT	CASSYIPGNQPQHF
TRBJ1-1	TRBV11-2	NA	NA	TGTGCCAGCAGCTCAAGGGTATTCAGCACTGAAGCTTTCTTT	CASSSRVFSTEAFF
TRBJ2-2	TRBV27	TRBD2	NA	TGTGCCAGCAGTTCCGGACTAGCGGGCGCTACCGGGGAGCTGTTTTTT	CASSSGLAGATGELFF
TRBJ2-3	TRBV6-5	NA	NA	TGTGCCAGCAGGAGCCTCGATACGCAGTATTTT	CASRSLDTQYF
TRBJ1-3	TRBV18	NA	NA	TGTGCCAGCTCACCAGTACAGGGAGCTGGAAACACCATATATTTT	CASSPVQGAGNTIYF
TRBJ1-4	TRBV5-1	NA	NA	TGCGCCAGCAGCTCGGGGCCCAAATTTAATGAAAAACTGTTTTTT	CASSSGPKFNEKLFF
TRBJ1-2	TRBV24-1	NA	few	TGTGCCACCAGTGATTTGCTTTGGGGGCCCGTCTATGGCTACACCTTC	CATSDLLWGPVYGYTF
TRBJ1-2	TRBV7-9	NA	NA	TGTGCCAGCAGCGCTTTACAGGGAAGCTATGGCTACACCTTC	CASSALQGSYGYTF
TRBJ1-5	TRBV27	TRBD1	NA	TGTGCCAGCAGTTCTTACAGGGGGCAGGGTCAGCCCCAGCATTTT	CASSSYRGQGQPQHF
TRBJ1-5	TRBV7-8	TRBD1	NA	TGTGCCAGCAGCTGGGGACAGCTTCGCTATCAGCCCCAGCATTTT	CASSWGQLRYQPQHF
TRBJ1-5	TRBV5-4	NA	once	TGTGCCAGCAGTTGGCTCGGGAGCAATCAGCCCCAGCATTTT	CASSWLGSNQPQHF
TRBJ1-4	TRBV7-9	TRBD1	NA	TGTGCCAGCAGCCCGGGACAGGGTAATGAAAAACTGTTTTTT	CASSPGQGNEKLFF
TRBJ1-2	TRBV7-6	NA	NA	TGTGCCAGCAGCTTAGCTGGGGGCTACACCTTC	CASSLAGGYTF
TRBJ2-7	TRBV10-3	TRBD2	once	TGTGCCATCAGAGATAGCGGGGGGGGCTCCGAGCAGTACTTC	CAIRDSGGGSEQYF
TRBJ1-2	TRBV5-6	NA	NA	TGTGCCAGCAGCACCGGAGTCACCTATGGCTACACCTTC	CASSTGVTYGYTF
TRBJ2-5	TRBV6-5	NA	NA	TGTGCCAGCAGTTACGGCGGACCCAGCGGGCAAGAGACCCAGTACTTC	CASSYGGPSGQETQYF
TRBJ1-2	TRBV6-1	NA	NA	TGTGCCAGCAGTGAAGCCGGGTCGGTGATTGGCTACACCTTC	CASSEAGSVIGYTF
TRBJ1-5	TRBV6-1	TRBD1	NA	TGTGCCAGCAGTGAGAGGGGAGGACAGGGGCCTATTGGGTATTGGCCCCAGCATTTT	CASSERGGQGPIGYWPQHF
TRBJ2-1	TRBV11-2	NA	NA	TGTGCCAGCAGCCCCACTAGGAGGGGTAATGAGCAGTTCTTC	CASSPTRRGNEQFF
TRBJ1-1	TRBV29-1	NA	NA	TGCAGCGCCGGGGGTGAAGCTTTCTTT	CSAGGEAFF
TRBJ1-5	TRBV6-2/TRBV6-3	TRBD1	NA	TGTGCCAGCAGTTACCCCAACACAGGGGGGGGTCGGCCCCAGCATTTT	CASSYPNTGGGRPQHF
TRBJ1-4	TRBV9	NA	NA	TGTGCCAGCAGCGTAGGTCAGCCAGCAACTAATGAAAAACTGTTTTTT	CASSVGQPATNEKLFF
TRBJ1-5	TRBV10-3	NA	NA	TGTGCCATCAGTGAAGGGGCCCAGAATCAGCCCCAGCATTTT	CAISEGAQNQPQHF
TRBJ1-1	TRBV29-1	NA	NA	TGCAGCGTGGGGGGCCAGAATCTCCCTGAAGCTTTCTTT	CSVGGQNLPEAFF
TRBJ2-7	TRBV7-2	NA	NA	TGTGCCAGCAGCTTAGTCGACACAAGGAGGTCCTACGAGCAGTACTTC	CASSLVDTRRSYEQYF
TRBJ1-1	TRBV9	NA	few	TGTGCCAGCAGCGTAGATGTCGGTCAAGCTTTCTTT	CASSVDVGQAFF
TRBJ1-2	TRBV6-5	NA	NA	TGTGCCAGCAATCATATGACAGCCGACTATGGCTACACCTTC	CASNHMTADYGYTF
TRBJ1-2	TRBV3-1/TRBV3-2	TRBD1	NA	TGTGCCAGCAGTCTTGACAGGGATGGCTACACCTTC	CASSLDRDGYTF
TRBJ2-7	TRBV15	NA	NA	TGTGCCACCAGCCCCCGACGCTCAGACAGCTACGAGCAGTACTTC	CATSPRRSDSYEQYF
TRBJ2-3	TRBV24-1	NA	NA	TGTGCCACCAGTGATTTCCAGGTCACAGATACGCAGTATTTT	CATSDFQVTDTQYF
TRBJ1-6	TRBV7-8	TRBD1	once	TGTGCCAGCAGCTCACCCCTCGGACAGGGAAGTTCACCCCTCCACTTT	CASSSPLGQGSSPLHF
TRBJ2-7	TRBV18	NA	NA	TGTGCCAGCTCACCCACCTTTCCCGAGCAGTACTTC	CASSPTFPEQYF
TRBJ2-2	TRBV10-3	NA	NA	TGTGCCATCTCTGAATCTGAGACGGACACCGGGGAGCTGTTTTTT	CAISESETDTGELFF
TRBJ1-1	TRBV29-1	NA	NA	TGCAGCGCGACAACCACATTCCCAGGGCTCCGGGGTAGTGAAGCTTTCTTT	CSATTTFPGLRGSEAFF
TRBJ1-1	TRBV11-2	TRBD1	once	TGTGCCAGCAGCTTATCAGGGGGCGCCACTGAAGCTTTCTTT	CASSLSGGATEAFF
TRBJ1-2	TRBV12-5	NA	NA	TGTGCTAGTGGTTTAGGCGGCAACTATGGCTACACCTTC	CASGLGGNYGYTF
TRBJ1-1	TRBV6-5	NA	NA	TGTGCCAGCAGTAGGGGGACTAGCGCTGAAGCTTTCTTT	CASSRGTSAEAFF
TRBJ2-1	TRBV7-3	TRBD2	NA	TGTGCCAGCAGCCTCAAGCCACTACTAGCGGGAGGGCCCCCACGAGAGCAGTTCTTC	CASSLKPLLAGGPPREQFF
TRBJ1-2	TRBV18	TRBD1	NA	TGTGCCAGCACCAAGTCGACCGGGACAGGGACGTATGGCTACACCTTC	CASTKSTGTGTYGYTF
TRBJ1-2	TRBV9	NA	NA	TGTGCCAGCAGCAAGGACGGTCTAGATAACTATGGCTACACCTTC	CASSKDGLDNYGYTF
TRBJ1-2	TRBV4-2	TRBD1	NA	TGTGCCAGCAGCCAACCGGGGACAGTCTATGGCTACACCTTC	CASSQPGTVYGYTF